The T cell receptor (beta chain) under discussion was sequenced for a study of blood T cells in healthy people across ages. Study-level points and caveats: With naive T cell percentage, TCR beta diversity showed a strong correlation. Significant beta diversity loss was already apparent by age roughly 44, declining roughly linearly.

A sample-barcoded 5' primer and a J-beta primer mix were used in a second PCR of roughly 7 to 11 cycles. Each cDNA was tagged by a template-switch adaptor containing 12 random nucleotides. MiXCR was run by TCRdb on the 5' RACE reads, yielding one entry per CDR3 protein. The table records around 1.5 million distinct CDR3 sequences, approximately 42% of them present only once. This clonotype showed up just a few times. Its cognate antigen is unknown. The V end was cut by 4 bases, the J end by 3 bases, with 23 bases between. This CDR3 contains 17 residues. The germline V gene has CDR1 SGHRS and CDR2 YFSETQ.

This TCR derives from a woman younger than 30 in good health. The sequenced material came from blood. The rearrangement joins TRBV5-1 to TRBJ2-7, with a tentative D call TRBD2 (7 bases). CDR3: CASSRRGGNAGVYEQYF. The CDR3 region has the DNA TGCGCCAGCAGCCGGCGAGGGGGAAATGCGGGAGTCTACGAGCAGTACTTC.